This entry lists 17 T cell receptor beta chains sequenced from one sample in a study of Ad26.COV2.S vaccination and SARS-CoV-2 variants. Indicated treatment: around 19 received Ad26.COV2.S at low or high dose, single or two shots; 5 received placebo; per-sample allocation not given. After the first vaccine or placebo injection, samples were drawn on day 63. TCRdb's table, derived via immunoSEQ multiplex PCR, lists solely in-frame clones and lacks some. Among roughly 680,000 clones listed, about 90% were seen once. The input for sequencing was peripheral blood, taken in a trial of Ad26.COV2.S vaccine versus placebo. These receptors were collected from a person between 18 and 65 years old who received the Ad26.COV2.S COVID-19 vaccine or a placebo.

The chain is built from TRBV7-2 and TRBJ1-1, with D hard to call. The CDR3 sequence is 15 residues long. Germline CDR1 SGHTA, CDR2 FQGNSA. V lost 1 base and J 4 bases, leaving 13 bases between the germline ends. This CDR3 reads CASSLEEAGLTEAFF. In DNA form, the CDR3 reads TGTGCCAGCAGCTTAGAGGAGGCGGGCCTCACTGAAGCTTTCTTT.

This chain links TRBV6-5 with TRBJ1-4; D is possibly TRBD1 (5 bases). The CDR3 totals 15 residues. Germline lookup yields CDR1 MNHEY and CDR2 SVGAGI. V lost 0 bases to trimming and J lost 6 bases, with 11 bases between them. The CDR3 region is CASSYSGTGHEKLFF. CDR3 nucleotides: TGTGCCAGCAGTTACTCGGGGACGGGACATGAAAAACTGTTTTTT.

The chain combines TRBV4-2 with TRBJ2-7, with 8 bases aligning to TRBD1. The germline gives CDR1 LGHNA, CDR2 YNFKEQ. The CDR3 spans 15 residues. The J segment lost 3 bases and the V segment lost 1 base, leaving 5 bases of the junction unmatched. The CDR3 nucleotides read TGTGCCAGCAGCCAAGGGGGGACAGGCGGCTACGAGCAGTACTTC. Translating gives CASSQGGTGGYEQYF.

The CDR3 coding sequence is TGTGCCAGCTCACCGCCGGGTAGAGGCTACACCTTC. As protein: CASSPPGRGYTF. The chain uses TRBV18 and TRBJ1-2; unclear D gene. Germline V gene data show CDR1 as KGHSH and CDR2 as LQKENI. V lost 3 bases and J 8 bases, leaving 10 bases between the germline ends. The CDR3 has 12 residues.

The chain is built from TRBV15 and TRBJ1-5; D is perhaps TRBD1 (5 bases). The V and J ends lost 3 bases and 3 bases respectively, with 15 bases between them. Germline V gene data show CDR1 as LNHNV and CDR2 as YYDKDF (reference sequence). The CDR3 runs 16 residues. The CDR3 here is CATSSYGASHNQPQHF. Written as DNA, the CDR3 is TGTGCCACCAGCAGCTACGGGGCCAGCCACAATCAGCCCCAGCATTTT.

The genes are TRBV5-6 and TRBJ2-7; 8 nucleotides line up with TRBD1. CDR1 and CDR2 (germline): SGHDT, YYEEEE. V gave up 4 bases and J gave up 2 bases; unmatched junction bases: 2. This CDR3 region has 13 residues. The CDR3 sequence: CASSPTGAYEQYF. The CDR3 DNA is TGTGCCAGCAGCCCGACAGGGGCCTACGAGCAGTACTTC. Variable domain in full (rest from reference TRBV5-6 and TRBJ2-7): DAGVTQSPTHLIKTRGQQVTLRCSPKSGHDTVSWYQQALGQGPQFIFQYYEEEERQRGNFPDRFSGHQFPNYSSELNVNALLLGDSALYLCASSPTGAYEQYFGPGTRLTVT.

The chain couples TRBV5-4 to TRBJ2-7, with 12 nucleotides matching TRBD2. The V gene's germline CDR1 is SGHNT and CDR2 YYREEE (reference sequence). The CDR3 is made up of 17 amino acids. J lost 2 bases, V lost 4 bases, and 10 bases had no gene match. The CDR3 here is CASSPGLAGGGAYEQYF. DNA of the CDR3: TGTGCCAGCAGCCCAGGGCTAGCGGGAGGGGGAGCCTACGAGCAGTACTTC.

This sequence joins TRBV5-1 and TRBJ1-5, with D perhaps matching TRBD1 (6 bases). V lost 0 bases, J lost 5 bases, and 12 bases lay in between. The CDR3 runs 15 residues. The germline V gene has CDR1 SGHRS and CDR2 YFSETQ. In DNA, the CDR3 is TGCGCCAGCAGCTTGGTGGGCAGGGGAGATCAGCCCCAGCATTTT. It is translated as CASSLVGRGDQPQHF.

This clone was observed a few times. V is TRBV6-5 and J is TRBJ2-7; D is perhaps TRBD2 (5 bases). V was shortened by 0 bases and J by 4 bases, with 13 bases between the two germline ends. The CDR3 sequence is 15 residues long. From germline, CDR1 is MNHEY and CDR2 SVGAGI. CDR3 protein: CASSYSTGIQYEQYF. DNA of the CDR3: TGTGCCAGCAGTTACTCGACGGGGATCCAATACGAGCAGTACTTC.

The chain employs TRBV23-1 and TRBJ1-5, with D unclear. TRBV23-1 is flagged as an ORF with uncertain function. Deletions cut 6 bases from V and 11 bases from J, with 23 bases between. The CDR3 has 15 residues. The CDR3 nucleotides read TGCGCCAGCAGCCGACGCCCGGGCCCCAAGTATGCCCAGCATTTT. Protein: CASSRRPGPKYAQHF.

The sample holds one count of this clone. The chain joins TRBV6-1 to TRBJ1-5, with no clear D. Per the germline V gene, CDR1 is MNHNS and CDR2 is SASEGT. V lost 3 bases and J 2 bases, leaving 14 bases between the germline ends. This CDR3 has 16 amino acids. Here the CDR3 DNA reads TGTGCCAGCAGTGAGTGGGAGAATTGGGGCAATCAGCCCCAGCATTTT. It codes for CASSEWENWGNQPQHF.

The V and J genes are TRBV25-1 and TRBJ2-1; D is unresolved. CDR1 and CDR2 (germline): MGHDK, SYGVNS. The CDR3 totals 18 residues. V was cut by 8 bases and J by 0 bases, with 23 bases left in between. The chain's CDR3 is CASEDQAYTSSSYNEQFF. In nucleotides, the CDR3 is TGTGCCAGCGAGGACCAGGCCTACACCTCCAGCTCCTACAATGAGCAGTTCTTC.

This clone appeared a few times. The chain combines TRBV6-2 or TRBV6-3 with TRBJ2-7; 7 bases are a match to TRBD1. Trimming at V came to 5 bases and at J to 6 bases, leaving 4 bases not matched to a gene. The germline V gene encodes CDR1 MNHEY and CDR2 SVGEGT. CDR3 length equals 12 residues. The CDR3: CASSRTGSEQYF. In DNA, the CDR3 is TGTGCCAGCAGTCGGACAGGTAGCGAGCAGTACTTC.

CDR3 loop: CASSAPGQGFWGYTF. DNA for the CDR3: TGTGCCAGCAGTGCCCCGGGACAGGGATTCTGGGGCTACACCTTC. The V and J genes are TRBV27 and TRBJ1-2; TRBD1 agrees at 9 bases. Germline V gives CDR1 MNHEY, CDR2 SMNVEV (reference sequence). V gave up 5 bases and J gave up 8 bases; unmatched junction bases: 12. The CDR3 consists of 15 residues.

This CDR3 reads CASGLGDRDSPLHF. CDR3 bases: TGTGCCAGCGGCTTAGGGGACAGGGATTCACCCCTCCACTTT. The gene calls are TRBV27 and TRBJ1-6, with TRBD1 matching over 9 bases. With V trimmed by 8 bases and J by 8 bases, 7 bases remained unmatched. The length of the CDR3 is 14 residues. In germline, CDR1 is MNHEY, CDR2 SMNVEV (reference sequence).

This rearrangement joins TRBV27 to TRBJ2-6, with D unclear. Germline-derived CDR1 and CDR2 are MNHEY and SMNVEV (reference sequence). The CDR3 has 12 amino acids. With 10 bases removed from V and 3 bases from J, the gap between germline ends came to 7 bases. CDR3 in amino acids: CATSGGANVLTF. The CDR3 DNA follows: TGTGCCACCTCAGGTGGGGCCAACGTCCTGACTTTC.

V is TRBV18 and J is TRBJ2-3; TRBD2 matches at 11 bases. The junction had 6 bases not matched to a gene; V was cut back by 2 bases and J by 2 bases. Germline loops: CDR1 KGHSH, CDR2 LQKENI. The CDR3 consists of 17 residues. The CDR3, as DNA: TGTGCCAGCTCACCAGGGCTAGCGGGGGGTACCACAGATACGCAGTATTTT. It specifies CASSPGLAGGTTDTQYF.